This T cell receptor (beta chain) was identified in a study of cytomegalovirus exposure and HLA in healthy donors. Study background: Prior work identified around 100 million unique TCR beta sequences in 190 million or so T cells.

The PCR employed 60 Vbeta primers together with 13 Jbeta primers. The assay was immunoSEQ multiplex PCR, and TCRdb's table has in-frame clones only and misses some. The sample records about 280,000 clones, approximately 90% being singletons. Germline loops: CDR1 LNHNV, CDR2 YYDKDF (reference sequence). Trimming cost V 5 bases and J 6 bases, with 19 bases left between them. This CDR3 region has 15 residues. Sequencing was performed on PBMCs. The sequence derives from a woman aged 18 to 35 in good health and CMV-seronegative. The V and J genes are TRBV15 and TRBJ1-2, with D perhaps matching TRBD1 (5 bases). CDR3: CATSQRSGKRNGYTF. The CDR3, as DNA: TGTGCCACCAGCCAGAGGTCAGGGAAACGAAATGGCTACACCTTC.